A single sample gave rise to the 23 T cell receptor beta chains below, sequenced in a study of sequential checkpoint blockade in melanoma. Documented treatment: randomized to nivolumab then ipilimumab (arm A) or the reverse (arm B). Sequenced by immunoSEQ multiplex PCR; TCRdb stores in-frame clones only, minus some. The table lists thousands of clones, approximately 52% of them singletons. The sequences come from CD8+ T cells sorted from blood (inferred from file names), collected from a patient given nivolumab and ipilimumab in sequence. Receptors were obtained from a human patient with melanoma. Some clones in this sample may be carry-over from other donors' samples.

This clone was seen a few times. A far more abundant clone sits one base away, making this likely a read error. The V call is TRBV18, the J call TRBJ1-5; D uncertain. The CDR3 contains 16 residues. The V gene's germline CDR1 is KGHSH and CDR2 LQKENI. CDR3 protein: CASSPVAEYSNQPHHF. CDR3 bases: TGTGCCAGCTCACCGGTTGCGGAGTATAGCAATCAGCCCCATCATTTT. Variable domain in full (rest from reference TRBV18 and TRBJ1-5): NAGVMQNPRHLVRRRGQEARLRCSPMKGHSHVYWYRQLPEEGLKFMVYLQKENIIDESGMPKERFSAEFPKEGPSILRIQQVVRGDSAAYFCASSPVAEYSNQPHHFGDGTRLSIL.

The sample holds a few counts of this clone. The V and J genes are TRBV9 and TRBJ1-1, with D unclear. Germline V gene data show CDR1 as SGDLS and CDR2 as YYNGEE. The germline V and J ends were trimmed by 3 bases and 4 bases, with 13 bases remaining between them. The CDR3 runs to 14 residues. DNA for the CDR3: TGTGCCAGCAGCGAAACCGGACTGATCACTGAAGCTTTCTTT. Translating it yields CASSETGLITEAFF.

In the case of this clone: A read error is likely here: a far larger clone is one base away. This sequence joins TRBV7-9 and TRBJ2-7; tentatively, D is TRBD1 (6 bases). V was clipped by 5 bases and J by 3 bases, with 11 bases between them. In germline, CDR1 is SEHNR, CDR2 FQNEAQ (reference sequence). This CDR3 region has 13 residues. The DNA for the CDR3 is TGTGCCAGCAGCCCACCGGACAGCTACGAGCAGTACTTC. Protein product: CASSPPDSYEQYF.

This chain connects TRBV19 to TRBJ1-3; 7 nucleotides match TRBD1. V shed 11 bases, J shed 0 bases, and the junction held 19 bases outside the gene matches. There are 18 residues in the CDR3. Germline loops: CDR1 LNHDA, CDR2 SQIVND (reference sequence). CDR3 region: CASSDRVLTGSSGNTIYF. DNA of the CDR3: TGTGCCTCCAGTGACAGGGTGTTAACTGGAAGCTCTGGAAACACCATATATTTT. The full variable domain, rest sourced from reference TRBV19 and TRBJ1-3, is DGGITQSPKYLFRKEGQNVTLSCEQNLNHDAMYWYRQDPGQGLRLIYYSQIVNDFQKGDIAEGYSVSREKKESFPLTVTSAQKNPTAFYLCASSDRVLTGSSGNTIYFGEGSWLTVV.

V and J are TRBV25-1 and TRBJ1-2; TRBD1 matches at 9 bases. V lost 6 bases and J lost 2; bases outside the gene matches: 4. The length of the CDR3 is 14 residues. Germline V gene lookup returns CDR1 MGHDK and CDR2 SYGVNS. The CDR3 DNA reads TGTGCCAGCAGGCCGGGACAGGGAAACTATGGCTACACCTTC. It is translated as CASRPGQGNYGYTF.

The chain is built from TRBV5-1 and TRBJ2-7, with no clear D. Germline V gene data show CDR1 as SGHRS and CDR2 as YFSETQ. Trimming pared 3 bases from V and 0 bases from J, leaving 10 bases between. This CDR3 region has 14 residues. This CDR3 reads CASSSLRHSYEQYF. In nucleotides, the CDR3 is TGCGCCAGCAGCTCCCTGAGACACTCCTACGAGCAGTACTTC. The full variable domain, its missing parts supplied by reference TRBV5-1 and TRBJ2-7, is KAGVTQTPRYLIKTRGQQVTLSCSPISGHRSVSWYQQTPGQGLQFLFEYFSETQRNKGNFPGRFSGRQFSNSRSEMNVSTLELGDSALYLCASSSLRHSYEQYFGPGTRLTVT.

This clone was recorded a few times. V gene TRBV19 combines with J gene TRBJ1-5, with 7 positions matching TRBD1. Germline CDR1 and CDR2: LNHDA and SQIVND (reference sequence). Trimming at V came to 7 bases and at J to 6 bases, leaving 9 bases not matched to a gene. The CDR3 has 14 amino acids. CDR3 in amino acids: CASKNNRGVQPQHF. The CDR3 nucleotides are TGTGCCAGTAAAAATAACAGGGGAGTTCAGCCCCAGCATTTT. Together with reference TRBV19 and TRBJ1-5, the CDR3 gives the full variable domain: DGGITQSPKYLFRKEGQNVTLSCEQNLNHDAMYWYRQDPGQGLRLIYYSQIVNDFQKGDIAEGYSVSREKKESFPLTVTSAQKNPTAFYLCASKNNRGVQPQHFGDGTRLSIL.

The gene calls are TRBV4-3 and TRBJ1-2, with TRBD1 matching over 9 bases. The germline CDR1 and CDR2 sequences are LGHNA and YSLEER. The CDR3 is made up of 15 amino acids. Losses at the gene ends were 3 bases for V and 2 bases for J; bases not matched to a gene: 4. CDR3 sequence reads: CASSQNRGQNYGYTF. In DNA, the CDR3 is TGCGCCAGCAGCCAGAACAGGGGGCAGAACTATGGCTACACCTTC.

The chain joins TRBV4-1 to TRBJ1-6; unclear D gene. Germline V gene data show CDR1 as MGHRA and CDR2 as YSYEKL. The CDR3 runs 19 residues. V was pared by 1 base and J by 0 bases, with 16 bases between. CDR3 sequence: CASSQAQEEDGSYNSPLHF. CDR3 sequence (DNA): TGCGCCAGCAGCCAAGCCCAGGAAGAAGATGGCTCCTATAATTCACCCCTCCACTTT.

This chain uses TRBV27 with TRBJ2-7, with 7 bases matching TRBD1. V trimming: 6 bases; J trimming: 2 bases; junction bases outside the gene matches: 10. CDR1 is MNHEY, CDR2 SMNVEV, per germline (reference sequence). This CDR3 spans 15 amino acids. CDR3 loop: CASRPDRALTYEQYF. The CDR3 DNA follows: TGTGCCAGCAGGCCAGACAGGGCCTTAACCTACGAGCAGTACTTC.

V is TRBV21-1 and J is TRBJ2-7; the D call TRBD1 from the table was never checked on the DNA. TRBV21-1 is a documented pseudogene. The CDR3 is 15 residues long. CDR3 loop: CASTPRDKYSHEQYF. CDR3 nucleotide sequence: TGTGCCAGCACTCCACGGGACAAATACTCCCACGAGCAGTACTTC.

The chain recombines TRBV5-6 with TRBJ1-2, with D possibly TRBD1 on 5 matching bases. Per the germline V gene, CDR1 is SGHDT and CDR2 is YYEEEE. The length of the CDR3 is 15 residues. With 0 bases removed from V and 3 bases from J, the gap between germline ends came to 12 bases. CDR3 amino acids: CASSLAAGLDYGYTF. The CDR3 DNA reads as TGTGCCAGCAGCTTGGCAGCAGGGCTCGACTATGGCTACACCTTC.

The chain recombines TRBV28 with TRBJ1-6; D remains unclear. The V gene lost 8 bases and the J gene lost 3 bases, with 8 bases spanning the gap. Germline V CDR1 and CDR2: MDHEN, SYDVKM. The CDR3 runs to 13 residues. This CDR3 is CASLDIYNSPLHF. The CDR3, as DNA: TGTGCCAGCCTCGACATCTATAATTCACCCCTCCACTTT.

This clone showed up just once. This chain connects TRBV6-5 to TRBJ1-1; D is uncertain. The CDR3 runs 13 residues. Germline CDR1 MNHEY, CDR2 SVGAGI. Trimming removed 2 bases at V and 1 base at J, with 5 bases between. The CDR3 DNA follows: TGTGCCAGCAGTTACGTCCAGAACACTGAAGCTTTCTTT. Translation gives CASSYVQNTEAFF.

This chain joins TRBV28 and TRBJ2-1; 8 positions match TRBD1. Germline CDR1 reads MDHEN; CDR2 reads SYDVKM. CDR3 size: 15 residues. After removal of 4 bases from V and 10 bases from J, the junction contained 12 bases not matched to a gene. Here the CDR3 reads CASSSPGQVQKEQFF. The CDR3 DNA follows: TGTGCCAGCAGTTCACCGGGACAGGTGCAAAAAGAGCAGTTCTTC. Supplemented by reference TRBV28 and TRBJ2-1, the full variable domain reads DVKVTQSSRYLVKRTGEKVFLECVQDMDHENMFWYRQDPGLGLRLIYFSYDVKMKEKGDIPEGYSVSREKKERFSLILESASTNQTSMYLCASSSPGQVQKEQFFGPGTRLTVL.

The chain carries TRBV7-2 and TRBJ2-7, with a weak D call TRBD1 (6 bases). Germline V gene data show CDR1 as SGHTA and CDR2 as FQGNSA. CDR3 length equals 14 residues. Trimming pared 3 bases from V and 2 bases from J, leaving 11 bases between. The CDR3 is CASSFQGSTYEQYF. Written as DNA, the CDR3 is TGTGCCAGCAGCTTCCAGGGGTCTACCTACGAGCAGTACTTC. Together with reference TRBV7-2 and TRBJ2-7, the CDR3 gives the full variable domain: GAGVSQSPSNKVTEKGKDVELRCDPISGHTALYWYRQSLGQGLEFLIYFQGNSAPDKSGLPSDRFSAERTGGSVSTLTIQRTQQEDSAVYLCASSFQGSTYEQYFGPGTRLTVT.

By share, this clone ranks as medium-sized. This rearrangement joins TRBV27 to TRBJ1-5; TRBD1 matches at 7 bases. The germline V gene encodes CDR1 MNHEY and CDR2 SMNVEV (reference sequence). Trimming took 8 bases from V and 4 from J; bases not matched to a gene: 5. The CDR3 totals 13 residues. CDR3 coding DNA: TGTGCCAGCTCCCAGGACAGGAATCAGCCCCAGCATTTT. Encoded protein: CASSQDRNQPQHF.

The chain couples TRBV2 to TRBJ1-1, with a possible D match to TRBD1 (6 bases). V lost 2 bases, J lost 6 bases, and 13 bases lay in between. The CDR3 is made up of 14 amino acids. Germline V gene lookup returns CDR1 SNHLY and CDR2 FYNNEI. CDR3 sequence (DNA): TGTGCCAGCAGTGAACGAGGGGGTAGGCCTGAAGCTTTCTTT. It yields the protein CASSERGGRPEAFF.

This clone was counted between two and nine times. The V call is TRBV9, the J call TRBJ1-1, with TRBD1 identical over 8 bases. CDR1 is SGDLS and CDR2 is YYNGEE in the germline V gene. Germline trimming cut 3 bases from V and 4 bases from J; bases unmatched to any gene: 2. The CDR3 is 13 amino acids. CDR3 bases: TGTGCCAGCAGCGGACAGGGGCTCACTGAAGCTTTCTTT. Translating it yields CASSGQGLTEAFF.

This rearrangement joins TRBV19 to TRBJ1-6; unclear D gene. Germline V gene sequence: CDR1 LNHDA, CDR2 SQIVND (reference sequence). The V end lost 1 base, the J end lost 13 bases, and 11 bases lay between the germline ends. CDR3 size: 13 residues. CDR3 in amino acids: CASSIGDITPLHF. Here the CDR3 DNA reads TGTGCCAGTAGTATAGGTGACATTACTCCCCTCCACTTT. Variable domain in full (rest from reference TRBV19 and TRBJ1-6): DGGITQSPKYLFRKEGQNVTLSCEQNLNHDAMYWYRQDPGQGLRLIYYSQIVNDFQKGDIAEGYSVSREKKESFPLTVTSAQKNPTAFYLCASSIGDITPLHFGNGTRLTVT.

The chain joins TRBV19 to TRBJ2-7, with D possibly TRBD2 on 6 matching bases. CDR1 and CDR2 from the germline V gene are LNHDA and SQIVND (reference sequence). Trimming left V 5 bases short and J 2 bases short, with 13 bases between. The CDR3 is 14 residues long. The CDR3 region is CASSSEGWPYEQYF. As DNA, the CDR3 is TGTGCCAGTAGTTCGGAGGGTTGGCCCTACGAGCAGTACTTC.

The sample holds one count of this clone. This chain joins TRBV5-6 and TRBJ1-6; TRBD1 agrees at 10 bases. The CDR3 covers 17 residues. V shed 0 bases, J shed 0 bases, and the junction held 0 bases outside the gene matches. CDR1 is SGHDT, CDR2 YYEEEE, per germline. The CDR3 DNA reads TGTGCCAGCAGCTTGGGACAGGGGGCCTCCTATAATTCACCCCTCCACTTT. It encodes CASSLGQGASYNSPLHF. Looking up the rest from reference TRBV5-6 and TRBJ1-6 gives the full variable domain: DAGVTQSPTHLIKTRGQQVTLRCSPKSGHDTVSWYQQALGQGPQFIFQYYEEEERQRGNFPDRFSGHQFPNYSSELNVNALLLGDSALYLCASSLGQGASYNSPLHFGNGTRLTVT.

Only a few counts were recorded for this clone. This CDR3 is CASSPDRGYEQYF. Written as DNA, the CDR3 is TGTGCCAGCAGCCCTGACAGGGGCTACGAGCAGTACTTC. The chain has TRBV6-5 and TRBJ2-7, with TRBD1 matching 8 bases. The length of the CDR3 is 13 residues. Germline V CDR1 and CDR2: MNHEY, SVGAGI. J was trimmed by 3 bases and V by 6 bases; bases with no gene match: 4.